This T cell receptor (beta chain) was retrieved from a study of cytomegalovirus exposure and HLA in healthy donors. Overall study context: When 398 donors were genotyped, about 81% of them were found to fall in the Caucasian-associated ancestry cluster. General study findings and limits: Previously analyzed data showed that most TCR beta V segments were productive at a frequency of about 87% or about 30%. Later analysis demonstrated an association between a missense DCLRE1C variant and TCR beta V- and J-gene trimming.

PCR involved 60 Vbeta and 13 Jbeta primers. TCRdb's copy holds only in-frame clones and misses some; the assay was immunoSEQ multiplex PCR. The top ten clones hold about 3% of a sample with about 130,000 clones, 75% of them seen once. Donors in the study were healthy people who gave bone marrow. In regard to this clone: The target antigen is unknown.

Germline loops: CDR1 MGHDK, CDR2 SYGVNS. The CDR3 loop spans 13 amino acids. Trimming stripped 4 bases from V and 5 bases from J, with 11 bases between. The sequence came from a young man in good health and CMV-seronegative. The sample consisted of PBMCs. J is TRBJ1-2 and V is TRBV25-1; D perhaps matches TRBD1 (6 bases). CDR3: CASSGGLEYGYTF. The CDR3 nucleotides are TGTGCCAGCAGTGGGGGGCTTGAGTATGGCTACACCTTC.